This TCR beta chain is drawn from a study of blood T cell repertoires in COVID-19 (dated by TCRdb to the early 2020s). For the wider study: Samples from collaborators originated in the United States, Italy and Spain and spanned both the acute and convalescent phases of COVID-19. The repertoires were made available in a free public database intended to serve as a resource for research on the immune response to SARS-CoV-2. The material from the prospective study consisted of cDNA or gDNA derived from T cells, B-cell-depleted T cells, or PBMCs. The samples were drawn from two sources: the first 160 participants of the ongoing ImmuneRACE study, and over 1,000 subjects contributed by 6 global collaborators. Where available, HLA class I and class II types were taken from metadata supplied by the sample provider and were not determined by assay-based typing. Subjects who had been exposed to COVID-19, were actively infected with it, or had recovered from it provided the deeply sampled blood TCRbeta repertoires that made up the dataset. The sample metadata nearly always contained a de-identified subject ID, COVID-19 status, age in years and sex.

Participants in the prospective study were aged about 18 to 89 years, lived in over 20 United States geographic areas, and enrolled through a virtual design. Cohort assignment in the prospective study relied on participant-reported clinical history from a screening survey and a study questionnaire. In the prospective study, mobile phlebotomists collected whole blood, serum and a nasopharyngeal or oropharyngeal swab from each participant. Prospective study participants could optionally give additional blood draws and questionnaires over an approximately two-month period. Blood samples from the prospective study were shipped frozen or at room temperature prior to DNA extraction. TCRbeta CDR3 regions were amplified from genomic DNA using the immunoSEQ Assay, a bias-controlled multiplex PCR. The authors processed their data as follows. The number of nucleated cells in each sample was estimated from the amplification of reference gene primers within the assay. Sequence reads were collapsed and filtered to measure the absolute abundance of every unique TCRbeta CDR3 rearrangement. For each sample, productive Simpson clonality was calculated as the square root of Simpson's diversity index over productive rearrangements. This immuneACCESS table, as held by TCRdb, lists in-frame sequences with V and J called but not all clones. Of the missing ones, under half trace to an unresolved V gene in checked studies; the others have no known cause. D and trimming come from the DNA, and the V and J calls and clone size come from that table. The sample has 180,000 or so clones on record, about 90% of them singletons. The top ten clonotypes cover around 1.3% of the sample.

Including the terminal cysteine and phenylalanine, the CDR3 comprises 14 residues. Only the CDR3 DNA stays, 42 bases, in frame from base 1. Relative to germline, V is 6 bases shorter and J is 0 bases shorter, with 9 bases between their ends. The CDR1 and CDR2 encoded by the germline V gene (reference sequence) are LNHDA and SQIVND. Findings and caveats that apply to the study as a whole: Clinical and demographic metadata were provided uncurated, with the amount varying by source and participant.

A word on this clone: The antigen it binds to is not known. No qualities accompany the bases; no much larger clone lies one base away.

This TCR derives from a human donor with acute COVID-19. The donor label of this sample is uncertain. The sample taken for sequencing was PBMCs or T cells enriched from blood (not recorded which). The chain links TRBV19 with TRBJ1-5; TRBD1 is perhaps the D gene, given 5 matching bases. The CDR3 is CASRDTVSNQPQHF. The base sequence is TGTGCCAGTAGGGACACTGTTAGCAATCAGCCCCAGCATTTT.